The 31 T cell receptor beta chains below come from one sample, sequenced in a study of T-cell reconstitution after alpha-beta-depleted transplantation in children. The library targeted TCRbeta and was prepared with unique molecular identifiers. Using its own MiXCR run on the PCR reads, TCRdb lists one record per CDR3 protein. The sample consists of approximately 190,000 distinct CDR3 sequences, 6.3% of them appearing once. Here the sequenced sample was PBMCs, taken before TCRalphabeta/CD19-depleted stem cell transplant. These receptors were taken from a girl less than two years old with combined immunodeficiency, due to receive a stem cell transplant.

This chain uses TRBV6-1 with TRBJ2-7, with a possible D match to TRBD2 (7 bases). CDR3 length: 14 amino acids. Germline CDR1 MNHNS, CDR2 SASEGT. Trimming removed 8 bases at V and 6 bases at J, with 20 bases between. In DNA form, the CDR3 reads TGTGCCAGCGGACTTGGGGGGGCTTGGGTCGAGCAGTACTTC. Translating it yields CASGLGGAWVEQYF.

This clonotype occurred many times. The gene calls are TRBV13 and TRBJ2-7; the D is unclear. V dropped 5 bases and J dropped 7 bases, with 27 bases sitting between them. Per germline, CDR1 PRHDT and CDR2 FYEKMQ (reference sequence). This CDR3 comprises 17 residues. CDR3: CASSTRAEEPVYREQYF. The CDR3 nucleotides are TGTGCCAGCAGCACACGGGCCGAAGAACCAGTTTATCGGGAGCAGTACTTC.

This chain links TRBV5-1 with TRBJ2-7, with D perhaps being TRBD1 or TRBD2 (6 bases each). The CDR3 has 19 amino acids. Germline V gives CDR1 SGHRS, CDR2 YFSETQ. V lost 0 bases and J 2 bases, leaving 24 bases between the germline ends. The CDR3 loop reads CASSLEGPLLVRGPYEQYF. CDR3 bases: TGCGCCAGCAGCTTGGAAGGCCCCCTCTTGGTCCGGGGGCCCTACGAGCAGTACTTC.

At least ten counts were recorded for this clonotype. V gene TRBV29-1 combines with J gene TRBJ2-1, with 9 bases fitting TRBD2. This CDR3 is built from 16 residues. J gave up 5 bases and V 4 bases, and 12 bases lay outside the gene matches. Germline V gene sequence: CDR1 SQVTM, CDR2 ANQGSEA. The CDR3, as DNA: TGCAGCGTTGGGGGGATTGCGGGGGGGCATCACAATGAGCAGTTCTTC. Encoded protein: CSVGGIAGGHHNEQFF.

This clonotype has a count of ten or more. The chain couples TRBV6-2 or TRBV6-3 to TRBJ2-5, with 12 bases identical to TRBD2. The germline gives CDR1 MNHEY, CDR2 SVGEGT. CDR3 length: 16 amino acids. V lost 5 bases and J lost 2; bases outside the gene matches: 6. The CDR3 DNA reads as TGTGCCAGCAGTCTGCGACTAGCGGGAGTACAAGAGACCCAGTACTTC. Protein: CASSLRLAGVQETQYF.

This clonotype was counted at least ten times. The chain joins TRBV7-2 to TRBJ2-1, with 14 bases identical to TRBD2. The CDR3 contains 17 residues. The V gene end was trimmed by 1 base and the J gene end by 12 bases; junction bases not matched to a gene: 11. From germline, CDR1 is SGHTA and CDR2 FQGNSA. CDR3 sequence reads: CASSLGLRLAGGTRQFF. The CDR3 nucleotides read TGTGCCAGCAGCTTAGGATTACGACTAGCGGGAGGGACACGGCAGTTCTTC.

This clonotype was picked up many times. V and J are TRBV7-6 and TRBJ2-5; D ambiguous. The CDR3 is made up of 15 amino acids. CDR1 and CDR2 from the germline V gene are SGHVS and FNYEAQ. The V end was cut by 0 bases, the J end by 5 bases, with 13 bases between. CDR3 in DNA: TGTGCCAGCAGCTTAGCTTCCTTTGTGATTGAGACCCAGTACTTC. It is translated as CASSLASFVIETQYF.

As concerns this clonotype: A much larger clone differs by one base, so this may be a read error. The chain uses TRBV11-2 and TRBJ1-4, with D tentatively TRBD1 (5 bases). This CDR3 is built from 16 residues. Between the trimmed V and J ends, which lost 4 bases and 7 bases, there was a span of 19 bases. CDR1 is SGHAT, CDR2 FQNNGV, per germline. The CDR3 sequence: CASSSALGAWGEKLFF. CDR3 DNA: TGTGCCAGCAGCTCAGCCCTCGGGGCCTGGGGTGAAAAACTGTTTTTT.

The genes are TRBV6-2 or TRBV6-3 and TRBJ1-5; TRBD1 aligns across 7 bases. Looked up from germline, CDR1 is MNHEY and CDR2 is SVGEGT. V lost 0 bases, J lost 0 bases, and 8 bases stayed unmatched. The CDR3 loop spans 18 amino acids. CDR3 coding DNA: TGTGCCAGCAGTTACTCGACGGACAGGCAATATAGCAATCAGCCCCAGCATTTT. Its translation is CASSYSTDRQYSNQPQHF.

Many counts were recorded for this clonotype. The gene calls are TRBV4-1 and TRBJ2-7; 10 bases fit TRBD2. The CDR3 length is 16 residues. Germline V gene sequence: CDR1 MGHRA, CDR2 YSYEKL. The V and J ends lost 1 base and 1 base, in that order; junction bases with no gene match: 4. The CDR3 DNA reads TGCGCCAGCAGCCAAGGTGAAGCGGGGGGGTCCTACGAGCAGTACTTC. It specifies CASSQGEAGGSYEQYF.

This clonotype was picked up a small number of times. The chain employs TRBV3-1 and TRBJ1-1, with 8 positions matching TRBD1. The CDR3 covers 18 residues. Germline V lookup: CDR1 LGHDT, CDR2 YNNKEL (reference sequence). Germline trimming cut 4 bases from V and 3 bases from J; bases unmatched to any gene: 16. DNA for the CDR3: TGTGCCAGCAGCCCCCCGACAGGGGATCCTTTCTTCGACACTGAAGCTTTCTTT. Its protein is CASSPPTGDPFFDTEAFF.

Comment on this clonotype: This may be a read error: a much more frequent sequence differs by one nucleotide. The CDR3 end shows no conserved phenylalanine or tryptophan, and so a read error is likely. V and J are TRBV7-6 and TRBJ2-1; 14 bases map to TRBD2. Germline CDR1 and CDR2: SGHVS and FNYEAQ. With 2 bases clipped from V and 7 bases from J, the junction kept 10 bases outside the gene matches. The CDR3 sequence is 18 residues long. CDR3 protein: CASSLNGGTSGRGNEQFS. In nucleotides, the CDR3 is TGTGCCAGCAGCTTAAATGGAGGGACTAGCGGGAGAGGGAATGAGCAGTTCTCC.

This clonotype was seen only a few times. The chain combines TRBV29-1 with TRBJ1-2; D remains ambiguous. Germline V gene sequence: CDR1 SQVTM, CDR2 ANQGSEA. This CDR3 spans 11 amino acids. V was trimmed by 4 bases and J by 2 bases, leaving 5 bases between them. DNA for the CDR3: TGCAGCGTTGCGGAGAACTATGGCTACACCTTC. Amino acid sequence: CSVAENYGYTF.

The table lists this clonotype with many counts. This chain joins TRBV20-1 and TRBJ2-3; 12 bases line up with TRBD2. This CDR3 comprises 20 residues. CDR1 DFQATT and CDR2 SNEGSKA come from the germline V gene (reference sequence). The J segment lost 3 bases and the V segment lost 0 bases, leaving 16 bases of the junction unmatched. In DNA form, the CDR3 reads TGCAGTGCTAGAGACCCCTCATACCTCTGGACTAGCGGGGTTACAGATACGCAGTATTTT. This translates into CSARDPSYLWTSGVTDTQYF.

This clonotype was counted ten times or more. The chain couples TRBV5-1 to TRBJ2-7; 8 bases map to TRBD1. This CDR3 comprises 13 residues. Germline values: CDR1 SGHRS, CDR2 YFSETQ. V trimming: 6 bases; J trimming: 3 bases; junction bases outside the gene matches: 5. DNA for the CDR3: TGCGCCAGCATGGGACAGGACTACTACGAGCAGTACTTC. It codes for CASMGQDYYEQYF.

The table lists this clonotype with many counts. The chain couples TRBV6-5 to TRBJ2-5; the match to TRBD2 covers 9 bases. This CDR3 is built from 14 residues. Looked up from germline, CDR1 is MNHEY and CDR2 is SVGAGI. Trimming removed 4 bases from V and 5 bases from J; junction bases left unmatched: 5. As DNA, the CDR3 is TGTGCCAGCAGTTCCGACCTAGCGGGGGAGACCCAGTACTTC. Translated, it gives CASSSDLAGETQYF.

At least ten counts were recorded for this clonotype. The V gene is TRBV10-3, the J gene TRBJ2-3; D unresolved. V was trimmed by 0 bases and J by 4 bases, leaving 17 bases between them. From germline, CDR1 is ENHRY and CDR2 SYGVKD. The CDR3 totals 17 residues. The CDR3 loop is CAISESTTQGPADTQYF. Written as DNA, the CDR3 is TGTGCCATCAGTGAGTCGACGACTCAAGGGCCGGCAGATACGCAGTATTTT.

About this clonotype: Since a much larger clone is just one base distant, this may be a read error. The V gene is TRBV28, the J gene TRBJ2-1, with D maybe TRBD2 (5 bases). The CDR3 consists of 13 residues. Germline V gives CDR1 MDHEN, CDR2 SYDVKM. The CDR3 DNA sequence: TGTGCCGGCAGTTTACTAGTATCAAATGAGCAGTTCTTC. Its translation: CAGSLLVSNEQFF. The full variable domain, its missing parts supplied by reference TRBV28 and TRBJ2-1, is DVKVTQSSRYLVKRTGEKVFLECVQDMDHENMFWYRQDPGLGLRLIYFSYDVKMKEKGDIPEGYSVSREKKERFSLILESASTNQTSMYLCAGSLLVSNEQFFGPGTRLTVL.

This clonotype was detected ten times or more. The J gene is TRBJ2-7, the V gene TRBV20-1; 8 bases match TRBD1. V lost 3 bases to trimming and J lost 4 bases; unmatched junction nucleotides: 8. Germline lookup yields CDR1 DFQATT and CDR2 SNEGSKA (reference sequence). CDR3 length: 14 amino acids. CDR3 coding DNA: TGCAGTGCTAGTGGGAACAGGGGGATGTACGAGCAGTACTTC. Protein product: CSASGNRGMYEQYF.

This clonotype came up many times. The chain employs TRBV29-1 and TRBJ2-3; D gene uncertain. The V end lost 0 bases, the J end lost 3 bases, and 1 base lay between the germline ends. The germline gives CDR1 SQVTM, CDR2 ANQGSEA. This CDR3 contains 11 residues. In DNA, the CDR3 is TGCAGCGTTGAAGAGACAGATACGCAGTATTTT. It translates to CSVEETDTQYF.

This clonotype has a count of ten or more. This chain links TRBV28 with TRBJ1-1, with D perhaps TRBD1 (6 bases). Trimming took 6 bases from V and 3 from J, leaving 11 bases between them. This CDR3 is 13 amino acids long. Germline CDR1 and CDR2: MDHEN and SYDVKM. CDR3 amino acids: CASRWTAHTEAFF. CDR3 in DNA: TGTGCCAGCAGGTGGACAGCTCACACTGAAGCTTTCTTT.

Many counts were recorded for this clonotype. The chain couples TRBV6-5 to TRBJ2-2; unclear D gene. Germline V lookup: CDR1 MNHEY, CDR2 SVGAGI. Trimming took 2 bases from V and 7 from J, leaving 11 bases between them. The CDR3 loop spans 14 amino acids. DNA for the CDR3: TGTGCCAGCAGTTACCAACCTAGTGTCGGGGAGCTGTTTTTT. Its protein is CASSYQPSVGELFF.

V usage is TRBV5-6 and J usage is TRBJ2-7, with D possibly called TRBD1 or TRBD2 (5 bases each). Germline lookup yields CDR1 SGHDT and CDR2 YYEEEE. The CDR3 is 15 residues long. The V and J ends lost 4 bases and 1 base respectively, with 15 bases between them. CDR3 DNA sequence: TGTGCCAGCAGCCACACCGGGACGGGGTCCTACGAGCAGTACTTC. Amino acid sequence: CASSHTGTGSYEQYF.

This clonotype was recorded at least ten times. The V gene is TRBV28, the J gene TRBJ2-1; D call uncertain. This CDR3 comprises 14 residues. Trimming pared 3 bases from V and 6 bases from J, leaving 12 bases between. The V gene's germline CDR1 is MDHEN and CDR2 SYDVKM. CDR3 sequence (DNA): TGTGCCAGCAGTTTTAATGGAGCTTCCAATGAGCAGTTCTTC. Encoded protein: CASSFNGASNEQFF.

This clonotype was seen many times. V gene TRBV27 combines with J gene TRBJ2-7; 7 nucleotides agree with TRBD1. This CDR3 has 14 amino acids. CDR1 MNHEY and CDR2 SMNVEV come from the germline V gene (reference sequence). J lost 5 bases, V lost 0 bases, and 4 bases had no gene match. The DNA of the CDR3 is TGTGCCAGCAGTTTATCGCGACAGGGCAACGAGCAGTACTTC. Protein: CASSLSRQGNEQYF.

This clonotype has ten or more counts. The gene calls are TRBV4-3 and TRBJ2-1; 9 bases align to TRBD2. The junction had 9 bases not matched to a gene; V was cut back by 1 base and J by 2 bases. The germline V gene encodes CDR1 LGHNA and CDR2 YSLEER. The CDR3 sequence is 18 residues long. CDR3 in DNA: TGCGCCAGCAGCCAAGCCATCTGGCGGGAGGGTGCCTACAATGAGCAGTTCTTC. Translating gives CASSQAIWREGAYNEQFF.

The chain has TRBV19 and TRBJ2-3; no clear D. Germline-derived CDR1 and CDR2 are LNHDA and SQIVND (reference sequence). The CDR3 has 14 amino acids. V gave up 0 bases and J gave up 2 bases, with 6 bases separating them. The CDR3 DNA reads as TGTGCCAGTAGTATAGATCCAGACACAGATACGCAGTATTTT. It codes for CASSIDPDTDTQYF. Variable domain in full (rest from reference TRBV19 and TRBJ2-3): DGGITQSPKYLFRKEGQNVTLSCEQNLNHDAMYWYRQDPGQGLRLIYYSQIVNDFQKGDIAEGYSVSREKKESFPLTVTSAQKNPTAFYLCASSIDPDTDTQYFGPGTRLTVL.

This clonotype has at least ten counts. This chain joins TRBV29-1 and TRBJ2-1, with 9 bases that match TRBD2. CDR1 SQVTM and CDR2 ANQGSEA come from the germline V gene. Trimming at V came to 4 bases and at J to 6 bases, leaving 13 bases not matched to a gene. This CDR3 contains 16 residues. This chain's CDR3 is CSVALIAGEAINEQFF. The CDR3 DNA follows: TGCAGCGTTGCACTAATAGCGGGAGAAGCTATCAATGAGCAGTTCTTC.

This clonotype was seen at least ten times. This chain connects TRBV5-1 to TRBJ1-2, with TRBD1 matching over 7 bases. The CDR3 contains 13 residues. Per the germline V gene, CDR1 is SGHRS and CDR2 is YFSETQ. V was pared by 4 bases and J by 4 bases, with 4 bases of the junction left unmatched. Here the CDR3 reads CASSGRDSYGYTF. CDR3 coding DNA: TGCGCCAGCAGCGGCCGGGACAGCTATGGCTACACCTTC.

This clonotype was counted at least ten times. The genes are TRBV29-1 and TRBJ2-7, with 7 bases fitting TRBD1. Germline V lookup: CDR1 SQVTM, CDR2 ANQGSEA. The CDR3 sequence is 15 residues long. The ends lost 5 bases at V and 4 bases at J; junction bases unmatched: 14. CDR3 region: CSVTQTGPYSYEQYF. Written as DNA, the CDR3 is TGCAGCGTTACCCAGACAGGGCCATATTCGTACGAGCAGTACTTC.

This clonotype was seen at least ten times. The chain couples TRBV10-3 to TRBJ2-7; D is unresolved. The CDR3 totals 14 residues. V lost 2 bases to trimming and J lost 5 bases, with 13 bases between them. In germline, CDR1 is ENHRY, CDR2 SYGVKD. The CDR3 DNA is TGTGCCATCAGTGAGGCTAGAGAAATCGACGAGCAGTACTTC. Its protein product is CAISEAREIDEQYF.